This TCR beta chain was recorded in a study of blood T cells in healthy people across ages. Across the whole study: Every two T cells gave about one barcoded beta molecule via template switching.

Combining a sample-barcoded 5' primer with a J-beta primer mix, a second PCR ran for roughly 7 to 12 cycles. TCRdb analysed the 5' RACE reads with MiXCR anew, one entry per CDR3 protein. The table lists 710,000 or so distinct CDR3 sequences, about 32% of them singletons, with roughly 15% in the top ten. The CDR3 is 16 amino acids. CDR1 is MGHRA, CDR2 YSYEKL, per germline. V gave up 4 bases and J gave up 0 bases, with 12 bases separating them. Sequenced sample: blood. V is TRBV4-1 and J is TRBJ2-2, with no clear D. The origin of this receptor is a woman of 80 years or more in good health. CDR3 in DNA: TGCGCCAGCAGCCCTCCAGACCGAACGAACACCGGGGAGCTGTTTTTT. It is translated as CASSPPDRTNTGELFF.